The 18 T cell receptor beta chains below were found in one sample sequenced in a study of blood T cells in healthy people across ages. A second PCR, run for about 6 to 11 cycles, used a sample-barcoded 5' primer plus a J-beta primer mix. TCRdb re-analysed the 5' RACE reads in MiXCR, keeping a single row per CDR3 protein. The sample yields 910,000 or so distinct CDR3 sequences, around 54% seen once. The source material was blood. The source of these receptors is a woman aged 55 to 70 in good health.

The CDR3 bases are TGCGCCAGCAGCCAAGGGGGAGGGGGAAGGTACGAGCAGTACTTC. It codes for CASSQGGGGRYEQYF. This chain connects TRBV4-1 to TRBJ2-7; TRBD2 might be the D (7 bases). V was clipped by 1 base and J by 4 bases, with 14 bases between them. The CDR3 is made up of 15 amino acids. CDR1 MGHRA and CDR2 YSYEKL come from the germline V gene.

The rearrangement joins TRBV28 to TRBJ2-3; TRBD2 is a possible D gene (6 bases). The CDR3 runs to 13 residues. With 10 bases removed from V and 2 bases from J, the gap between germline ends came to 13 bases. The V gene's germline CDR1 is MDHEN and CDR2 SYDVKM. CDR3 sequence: CATTRGTTDTQYF. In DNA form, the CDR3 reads TGTGCCACCACGCGCGGGACCACAGATACGCAGTATTTT.

CDR3 bases: TGTGCCAGCACACAGGGCGCCGGGGAGCTGTTTTTT. Translated: CASTQGAGELFF. This chain connects TRBV3-1 to TRBJ2-2; a possible D gene is TRBD1 (6 bases). The germline V and J ends were trimmed by 7 bases and 6 bases, with 9 bases remaining between them. This CDR3 is 12 amino acids long. The germline V gene has CDR1 LGHDT and CDR2 YNNKEL (reference sequence).

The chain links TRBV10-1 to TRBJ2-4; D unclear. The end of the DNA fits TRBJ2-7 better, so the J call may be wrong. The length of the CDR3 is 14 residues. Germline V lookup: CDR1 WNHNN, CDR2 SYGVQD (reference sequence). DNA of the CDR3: TGCGCCAGCAGTGATTCGGGTCGACAATACGAGCAGTACTTC. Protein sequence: CASSDSGRQYEQYF.

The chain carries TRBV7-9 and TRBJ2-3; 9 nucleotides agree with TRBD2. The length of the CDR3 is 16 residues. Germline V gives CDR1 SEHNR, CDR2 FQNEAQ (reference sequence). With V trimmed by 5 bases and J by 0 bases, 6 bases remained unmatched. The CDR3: CASSVLAGVSTDTQYF. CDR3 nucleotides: TGTGCCAGCAGCGTATTAGCGGGAGTGAGCACAGATACGCAGTATTTT.

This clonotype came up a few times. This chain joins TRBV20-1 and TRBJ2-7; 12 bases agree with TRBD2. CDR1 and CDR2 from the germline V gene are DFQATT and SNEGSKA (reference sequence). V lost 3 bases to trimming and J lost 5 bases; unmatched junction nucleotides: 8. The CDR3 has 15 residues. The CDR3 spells CSARGGLAGPHEQYF. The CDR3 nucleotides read TGCAGTGCTAGGGGGGGACTAGCGGGCCCCCACGAGCAGTACTTC.

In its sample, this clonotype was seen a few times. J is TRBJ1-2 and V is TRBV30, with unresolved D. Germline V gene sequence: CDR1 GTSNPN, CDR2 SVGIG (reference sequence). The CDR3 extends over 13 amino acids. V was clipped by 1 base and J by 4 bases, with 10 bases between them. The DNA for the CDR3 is TGTGCCTGGAGTGCCGACTCTACCTATGGCTACACCTTC. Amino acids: CAWSADSTYGYTF.

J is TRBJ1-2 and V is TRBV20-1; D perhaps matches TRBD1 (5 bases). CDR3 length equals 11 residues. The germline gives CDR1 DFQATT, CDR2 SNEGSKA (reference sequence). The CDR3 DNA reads TGCACGACAGTTTTTAACTATGGCTACACCTTC. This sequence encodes CTTVFNYGYTF.

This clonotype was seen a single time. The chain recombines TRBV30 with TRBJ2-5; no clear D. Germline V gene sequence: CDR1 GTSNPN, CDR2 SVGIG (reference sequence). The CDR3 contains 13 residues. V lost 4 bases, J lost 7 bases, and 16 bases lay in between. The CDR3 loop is CAWNPSAPGTQYF. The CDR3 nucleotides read TGTGCCTGGAACCCCTCCGCCCCAGGGACCCAGTACTTC. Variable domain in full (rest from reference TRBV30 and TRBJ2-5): SQTIHQWPATLVQPVGSPLSLECTVEGTSNPNLYWYRQAAGRGLQLLFYSVGIGQISSEVPQNLSASRPQDRQFILSSKKLLLSDSGFYLCAWNPSAPGTQYFGPGTRLLVL.

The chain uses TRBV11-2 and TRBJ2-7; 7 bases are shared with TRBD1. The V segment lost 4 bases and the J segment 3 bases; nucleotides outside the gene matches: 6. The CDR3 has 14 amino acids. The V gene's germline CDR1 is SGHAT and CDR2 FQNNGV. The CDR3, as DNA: TGTGCCAGCAGCTCGAACAGGGGCCACTACGAGCAGTACTTC. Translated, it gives CASSSNRGHYEQYF.

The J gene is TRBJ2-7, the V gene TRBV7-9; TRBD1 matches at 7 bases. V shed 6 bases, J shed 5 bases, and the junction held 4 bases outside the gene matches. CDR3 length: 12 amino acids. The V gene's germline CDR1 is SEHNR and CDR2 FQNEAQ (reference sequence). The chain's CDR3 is CASRLTGDEQYF. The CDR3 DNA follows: TGTGCCAGCAGACTAACAGGGGACGAGCAGTACTTC.

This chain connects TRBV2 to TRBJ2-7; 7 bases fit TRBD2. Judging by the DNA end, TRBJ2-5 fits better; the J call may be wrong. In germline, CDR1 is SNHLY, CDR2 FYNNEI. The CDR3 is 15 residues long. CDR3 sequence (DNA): TGTGCCAGCGGCCAAGGGGAGGGCCTCGAAGAGACCCAGTACTTC. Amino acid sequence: CASGQGEGLEETQYF.

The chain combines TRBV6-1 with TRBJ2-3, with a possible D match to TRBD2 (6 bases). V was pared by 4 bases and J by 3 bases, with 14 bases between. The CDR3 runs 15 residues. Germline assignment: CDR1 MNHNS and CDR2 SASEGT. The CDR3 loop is CASSGGTVSTDTQYF. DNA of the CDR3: TGTGCCAGCAGTGGGGGGACTGTCAGTACAGATACGCAGTATTTT.

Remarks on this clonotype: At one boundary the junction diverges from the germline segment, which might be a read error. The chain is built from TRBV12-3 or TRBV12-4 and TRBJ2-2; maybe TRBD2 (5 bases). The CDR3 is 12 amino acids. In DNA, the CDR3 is TGTGCCAGCAGTGCGAGCACCGGGGAGTTGTTTTTT. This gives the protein CASSASTGELFF.

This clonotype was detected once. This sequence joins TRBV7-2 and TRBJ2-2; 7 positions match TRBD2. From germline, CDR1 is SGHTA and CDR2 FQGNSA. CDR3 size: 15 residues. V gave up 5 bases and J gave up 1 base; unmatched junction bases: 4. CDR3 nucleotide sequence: TGTGCCAGCAGCCCTACTAGCGTGAACACCGGGGAGCTGTTTTTT. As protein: CASSPTSVNTGELFF.

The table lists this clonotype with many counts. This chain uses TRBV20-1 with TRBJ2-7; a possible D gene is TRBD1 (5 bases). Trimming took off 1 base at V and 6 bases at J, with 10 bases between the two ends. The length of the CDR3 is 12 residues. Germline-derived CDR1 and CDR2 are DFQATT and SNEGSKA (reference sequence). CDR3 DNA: TGCAGTGCTAGAGTCCAGGGCGGCGAGCAGTACTTC. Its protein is CSARVQGGEQYF.

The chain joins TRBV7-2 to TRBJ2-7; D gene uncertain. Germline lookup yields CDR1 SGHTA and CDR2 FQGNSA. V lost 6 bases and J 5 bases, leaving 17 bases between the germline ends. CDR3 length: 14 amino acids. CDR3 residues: CASSISAGRNEQYF. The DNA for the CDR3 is TGTGCCAGCAGTATAAGTGCAGGTAGAAACGAGCAGTACTTC. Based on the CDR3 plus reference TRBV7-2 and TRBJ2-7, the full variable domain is GAGVSQSPSNKVTEKGKDVELRCDPISGHTALYWYRQSLGQGLEFLIYFQGNSAPDKSGLPSDRFSAERTGGSVSTLTIQRTQQEDSAVYLCASSISAGRNEQYFGPGTRLTVT.

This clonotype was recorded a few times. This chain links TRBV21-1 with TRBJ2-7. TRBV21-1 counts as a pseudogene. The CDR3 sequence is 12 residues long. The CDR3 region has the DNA TGTGCCGTTCGACTGGAGCACTACGAGCAGTACTTC. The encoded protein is CAVRLEHYEQYF.